A selection of T cell receptor beta chains follows, all from one sample in a study of cytomegalovirus exposure and HLA in healthy donors. Sequenced by immunoSEQ multiplex PCR; TCRdb stores in-frame clones only, minus some. The data contain about 160,000 clones, more than 70% of them singletons. Sequencing used PBMCs. The receptors were gathered from a man younger than 45 in good health and CMV-seropositive. The CDR3 runs from the conserved cysteine through the conserved F or W. Each record gives: clone size, V gene, J gene, CDR3 length, D gene, CDR3 DNA, CDR3 protein. The D gene is left open where the match is weak. Where a row states a size, it is once, few, many or the class of an expanded clone; other rows omit it.

NA,TRBV13,TRBJ2-1,15,TRBD2,TGTGCCAGCAGCTTCCCTAGCGGGAGGGAAAATGAGCAGTTCTTC,CASSFPSGRENEQFF
few,TRBV4-1,TRBJ1-1,15,NA,TGCGCCAGCAGCCAAGCCATCGCGGGGTACACTGAAGCTTTCTTT,CASSQAIAGYTEAFF
NA,TRBV28,TRBJ2-7,13,TRBD1,TGTGCCAGCAGTCCGGGACAGCACTACGAGCAGTACTTC,CASSPGQHYEQYF
NA,TRBV4-1,TRBJ2-2,16,NA,TGCGCCAGCAGCCAAGTAAAATTACAGGTCGCCGGGGAGCTGTTTTTT,CASSQVKLQVAGELFF
NA,TRBV27,TRBJ2-3,13,TRBD2,TGTGCCAGCTGGGGACTAGGTACAGATACGCAGTATTTT,CASWGLGTDTQYF
NA,TRBV5-5,TRBJ1-2,13,TRBD1,TGTGCCAGCAGCTTGTCTACAGGGGGAGGCTACACCTTC,CASSLSTGGGYTF
NA,TRBV27,TRBJ2-3,16,TRBD1,TGTGCCAGCAGTCCCCCGGACAGGGGCCGTTCAGATACGCAGTATTTT,CASSPPDRGRSDTQYF
once,TRBV7-9,TRBJ1-5,17,NA,TGTGCCAGCAGCTTAGGTACCACCCCGGGGGGCAATCAGCCCCAGCATTTT,CASSLGTTPGGNQPQHF
NA,TRBV30,TRBJ1-1,13,NA,TGTGCCTGGTCGGGTCACTCGAACACTGAAGCTTTCTTT,CAWSGHSNTEAFF
NA,TRBV9,TRBJ1-1,13,NA,TGTGCCAGCAGCGTAGTCGAGGTTACGGAAGCTTTCTTT,CASSVVEVTEAFF
NA,TRBV6-4,TRBJ2-1,11,TRBD1,TGTGCCAGCAAACAGGGGAATGAGCAGTTCTTC,CASKQGNEQFF
NA,TRBV15,TRBJ1-6,15,TRBD1,TGTGCCACCAGCAGAAACCGGGACAGAACTTCACCCCTCCACTTT,CATSRNRDRTSPLHF
NA,TRBV27,TRBJ1-1,13,NA,TGTGCCAGCAGTTTAGCCAGGCGCACTGAAGCTTTCTTT,CASSLARRTEAFF
once,TRBV9,TRBJ1-4,15,TRBD1,TGTGCCAGCAGCGTAGCGGGGACAGGGGGTGAAAAACTGTTTTTT,CASSVAGTGGEKLFF
NA,TRBV28,TRBJ2-7,16,TRBD1,TGTGCCAGCAGTCCAACGGCGGGGACAGGACCCTACGAGCAGTACTTC,CASSPTAGTGPYEQYF
NA,TRBV6-4,TRBJ2-4,16,NA,TGTGCCAGCAGTGTCTATACTAGAGTAGTCAAAAACATTCAGTACTTC,CASSVYTRVVKNIQYF
NA,TRBV27,TRBJ2-1,17,TRBD2,TGTGCCAGCAGGACGAGGACTAGCGGGGTGGTTACCAATGAGCAGTTCTTC,CASRTRTSGVVTNEQFF
NA,TRBV11-3,TRBJ2-3,14,NA,TGTGCCAGCAGCTTAGGAGGGCAGATAGCTACGCAGTATTTT,CASSLGGQIATQYF
few,TRBV10-1,TRBJ2-5,16,NA,TGCGCCAGCATGTCCCGTGATAGAGGGTACCAAGAGACCCAGTACTTC,CASMSRDRGYQETQYF
NA,TRBV2,TRBJ2-7,14,NA,TGTGCCAGCAGTTCCCGGGATGGGGTGGTCGAGCAGTACTTC,CASSSRDGVVEQYF